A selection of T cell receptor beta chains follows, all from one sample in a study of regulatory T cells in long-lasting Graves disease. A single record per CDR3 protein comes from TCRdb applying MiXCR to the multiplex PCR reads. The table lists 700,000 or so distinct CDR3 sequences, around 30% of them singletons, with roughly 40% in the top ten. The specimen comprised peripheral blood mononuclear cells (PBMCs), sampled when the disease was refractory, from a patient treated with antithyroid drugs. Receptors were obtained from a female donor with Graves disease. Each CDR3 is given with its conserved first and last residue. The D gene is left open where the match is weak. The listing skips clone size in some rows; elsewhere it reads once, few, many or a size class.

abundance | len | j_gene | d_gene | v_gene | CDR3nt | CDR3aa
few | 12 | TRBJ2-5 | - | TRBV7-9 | TGTGCCAGCAGCTCAGAGTGGGAGACCCAGTACTTC | CASSSEWETQYF
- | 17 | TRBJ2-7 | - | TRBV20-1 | TGCAGTGCTAGAGATCTAGACGGACGCGGGGGCAGGTACGAGCAGTACTTC | CSARDLDGRGGRYEQYF
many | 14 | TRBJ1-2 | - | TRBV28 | TGTGCCAGCAGTATTGGGGGGGCGCTGAATGGCTACACCTTC | CASSIGGALNGYTF
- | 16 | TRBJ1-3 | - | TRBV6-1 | TGTGCCAGCAGTCCTGGACTATCGGGTCCAGGAAACACCATATATTTT | CASSPGLSGPGNTIYF
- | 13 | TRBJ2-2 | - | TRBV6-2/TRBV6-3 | TGTGCCAGCTCAGGGCTCTATGCCGGGGAGCTGTTTTTT | CASSGLYAGELFF
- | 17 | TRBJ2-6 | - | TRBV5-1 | TGCGCCAGCAGCAGGGGCGGGACCCCTCTAGGGGCCAACGTCCTGACTTTC | CASSRGGTPLGANVLTF
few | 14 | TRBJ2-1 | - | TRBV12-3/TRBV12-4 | TGTGCCAGCAGTTCTACCGAACAGAGGAATGAGCAGTTCTTC | CASSSTEQRNEQFF
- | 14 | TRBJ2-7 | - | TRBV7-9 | TGTGCCAGCAGCTCCCCCACCGGAGAGCGCGAGCAGTACTTC | CASSSPTGEREQYF
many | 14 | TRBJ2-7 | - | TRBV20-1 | TGCAGTGCTAACCCTGGATGGACGAGTCCCGAGCAGTACTTC | CSANPGWTSPEQYF
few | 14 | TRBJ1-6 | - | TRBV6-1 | TGTGCCAGCGGGAGAACAGGGACGAATTCACCCCTCCACTTT | CASGRTGTNSPLHF
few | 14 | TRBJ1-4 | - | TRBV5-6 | TGTGCCAGCAGCTGGACTGGGCTCGATGAAAAACTGTTTTTT | CASSWTGLDEKLFF
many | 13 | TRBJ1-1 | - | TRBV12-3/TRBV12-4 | TGTGCCAGCAGTTTAATGGAACGGACTGAAGCTTTCTTT | CASSLMERTEAFF
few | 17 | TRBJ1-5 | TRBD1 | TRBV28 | TGTGCCAGCAGTCCGGGACAGGGGTGGTTTAGCAATCAGCCCCAGCATTTT | CASSPGQGWFSNQPQHF
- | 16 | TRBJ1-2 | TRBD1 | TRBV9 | TGTGCCAGCAGCGTCAACTCTAACCAGGGGGCTTATGGCTACACCTTC | CASSVNSNQGAYGYTF
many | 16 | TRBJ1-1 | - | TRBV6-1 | TGTGCCAGCAGTCGGACGTCCTCCGGGTGGAACACTGAAGCTTTCTTT | CASSRTSSGWNTEAFF